This passage covers 21 T cell receptor beta chains from one sample sequenced in a study of a mutant IDH1 vaccine in newly diagnosed glioma. This sample's time point: week 47, end of study. One vaccine dose held 300 ug of mutant IDH1 20-mer peptide and came with topical imiquimod. No antigens are known for them. The assay was immunoSEQ multiplex PCR, and TCRdb's table has in-frame clones only and misses some. The table lists about 84,000 clones, approximately 80% of them singletons. The specimen comprised PBMCs, sampled from a glioma patient whose treatment included an IDH1 peptide vaccine. The receptors originated from a man aged 35 to 55 with glioma.

J is TRBJ1-2 and V is TRBV4-2; possibly TRBD1 for D (5 bases). The CDR3 spans 16 residues. The V end lost 5 bases, the J end lost 3 bases, and 19 bases lay between the germline ends. In germline, CDR1 is LGHNA, CDR2 YNFKEQ. CDR3 sequence (DNA): TGTGCCAGCAGCTTGATCGTTGGGGTAGGGGACTATGGCTACACCTTC. It translates to CASSLIVGVGDYGYTF.

This chain joins TRBV6-5 and TRBJ2-7; D is unclear. Per germline, CDR1 MNHEY and CDR2 SVGAGI. The CDR3 totals 15 residues. V was pared by 6 bases and J by 0 bases, with 15 bases between. The CDR3 region has the DNA TGTGCCAGCAGCTACCGTCGGTGGAGCTCCTACGAGCAGTACTTC. Translation gives CASSYRRWSSYEQYF.

The rearrangement joins TRBV18 to TRBJ1-5; D may be TRBD1 (5 bases). Germline V gene sequence: CDR1 KGHSH, CDR2 LQKENI. V lost 5 bases and J lost 0, with 14 bases in between. This CDR3 has 16 residues. CDR3 loop: CASSAFSGASNQPQHF. The CDR3 DNA sequence: TGTGCCAGCTCAGCCTTCTCCGGGGCTAGCAATCAGCCCCAGCATTTT.

A few counts support this clone. The chain links TRBV7-9 to TRBJ1-1; 11 bases agree with TRBD1. CDR3 length: 14 amino acids. In germline, CDR1 is SEHNR, CDR2 FQNEAQ (reference sequence). V was clipped by 5 bases and J by 7 bases; unmatched bases: 6. Here the CDR3 reads CASSRGQGEGEAFF. The DNA for the CDR3 is TGTGCCAGCAGCCGGGGACAGGGGGAGGGTGAAGCTTTCTTT.

The chain couples TRBV4-3 to TRBJ2-5, with D maybe TRBD2 (6 bases). This CDR3 contains 16 residues. V was cut by 1 base and J by 3 bases, with 15 bases left in between. CDR1 LGHNA and CDR2 YSLEER come from the germline V gene. The CDR3 loop reads CASSQGLTGVEETQYF. DNA for the CDR3: TGCGCCAGCAGCCAAGGGCTTACGGGGGTAGAAGAGACCCAGTACTTC.

The chain is built from TRBV5-5 and TRBJ2-1, with 8 bases that match TRBD1. V lost 4 bases and J lost 0; bases outside the gene matches: 3. Per germline, CDR1 SGHKS and CDR2 YYEKEE (reference sequence). This CDR3 has 15 residues. The CDR3 sequence is CASSTGTGSYNEQFF. The CDR3 nucleotides are TGTGCCAGCAGCACCGGGACAGGCTCCTACAATGAGCAGTTCTTC. The variable domain in full, with the rest retrieved from reference TRBV5-5 and TRBJ2-1, is DAGVTQSPTHLIKTRGQQVTLRCSPISGHKSVSWYQQVLGQGPQFIFQYYEKEERGRGNFPDRFSARQFPNYSSELNVNALLLGDSALYLCASSTGTGSYNEQFFGPGTRLTVL.

The chain carries TRBV7-2 and TRBJ2-1, with 7 positions matching TRBD2. There are 18 residues in the CDR3. V shed 2 bases, J shed 5 bases, and the junction held 15 bases outside the gene matches. Germline assignment: CDR1 SGHTA and CDR2 FQGNSA. CDR3 loop: CASSLWFMAGAVHNEQFF. CDR3 DNA sequence: TGTGCCAGCAGCTTATGGTTCATGGCGGGAGCGGTCCACAATGAGCAGTTCTTC. Complete variable domain (other parts from reference TRBV7-2 and TRBJ2-1): GAGVSQSPSNKVTEKGKDVELRCDPISGHTALYWYRQSLGQGLEFLIYFQGNSAPDKSGLPSDRFSAERTGGSVSTLTIQRTQQEDSAVYLCASSLWFMAGAVHNEQFFGPGTRLTVL.

The chain is built from TRBV5-4 and TRBJ2-5, with 10 bases lining up with TRBD2. CDR1 SGHNT and CDR2 YYREEE come from the germline V gene (reference sequence). The V segment lost 3 bases and the J segment 4 bases; nucleotides outside the gene matches: 6. The CDR3 consists of 15 residues. CDR3 loop: CASSWSGGVGETQYF. DNA of the CDR3: TGTGCCAGCAGCTGGAGCGGGGGGGTTGGAGAGACCCAGTACTTC. Full variable domain (missing parts from reference TRBV5-4 and TRBJ2-5): ETGVTQSPTHLIKTRGQQVTLRCSSQSGHNTVSWYQQALGQGPQFIFQYYREEENGRGNFPPRFSGLQFPNYSSELNVNALELDDSALYLCASSWSGGVGETQYFGPGTRLLVL.

The rearrangement uses TRBV5-6 and TRBJ1-2; perhaps TRBD1 as D (6 bases). The CDR3 covers 13 residues. The ends were cut back, 5 bases at V and 4 bases at J, with 12 bases in the middle. CDR1 and CDR2 (germline): SGHDT, YYEEEE. CDR3 in amino acids: CASRSGVVYGYTF. CDR3 nucleotides: TGTGCCAGCAGGTCAGGGGTGGTCTATGGCTACACCTTC.

This sequence joins TRBV9 and TRBJ2-3; D is tentatively TRBD1 or TRBD2 (6 bases each). V lost 3 bases to trimming and J lost 3 bases, with 14 bases between them. The germline gives CDR1 SGDLS, CDR2 YYNGEE. The CDR3 consists of 15 residues. As DNA, the CDR3 is TGTGCCAGCAGCGCCCTGGGGGGCGGGACAGATACGCAGTATTTT. Translating it yields CASSALGGGTDTQYF.

The gene calls are TRBV5-4 and TRBJ2-1; a weak D match, TRBD2 (6 bases). Germline CDR1 and CDR2: SGHNT and YYREEE (reference sequence). The CDR3 loop spans 15 amino acids. V lost 2 bases to trimming and J lost 0 bases, with 9 bases between them. The CDR3 nucleotides read TGTGCCAGCAGCTTTGAGACTAGCTCCTACAATGAGCAGTTCTTC. It codes for CASSFETSSYNEQFF.

This clone was recorded a few times. The J gene is TRBJ1-1, the V gene TRBV9; TRBD1 might be the D (5 bases). The CDR3 runs to 13 residues. The V end was cut by 4 bases, the J end by 6 bases, with 13 bases between. CDR1 and CDR2 (germline): SGDLS, YYNGEE. In nucleotides, the CDR3 is TGTGCCAGCAGCCTCGGGACCTTCGCTGAAGCTTTCTTT. Amino acid sequence: CASSLGTFAEAFF.

This sequence joins TRBV2 and TRBJ1-1; tentatively, D is TRBD1 (5 bases). V shed 7 bases and J shed 0 bases, with 15 bases lying between them. The CDR3 has 15 residues. Germline V gives CDR1 SNHLY, CDR2 FYNNEI. The CDR3 DNA sequence: TGTGCCAGCACGCCACCAAGGGGCATGAACACTGAAGCTTTCTTT. Protein product: CASTPPRGMNTEAFF.

V gene TRBV30 combines with J gene TRBJ2-5, with 10 positions matching TRBD2. This CDR3 has 15 residues. V shed 0 bases, J shed 3 bases, and the junction held 4 bases outside the gene matches. The V gene's germline CDR1 is GTSNPN and CDR2 SVGIG (reference sequence). The CDR3 protein is CAWSVHLAGEETQYF. In DNA, the CDR3 is TGTGCCTGGAGTGTACACCTAGCGGGAGAAGAGACCCAGTACTTC.

The CDR3 spells CASSLAGSDYGYTF. In DNA, the CDR3 is TGCGCCAGCAGCCTGGCTGGCAGCGACTATGGCTACACCTTC. The rearrangement uses TRBV5-1 and TRBJ1-2; D remains unclear. CDR3 size: 14 residues. Per germline, CDR1 SGHRS and CDR2 YFSETQ. Deletions cut 4 bases from V and 3 bases from J, with 13 bases between.

This clone was seen just once. Other DNA sequences in this specimen translate into the identical CDR3. The rearrangement joins TRBV7-3 to TRBJ2-3; no reliable D call. The CDR3 runs 12 residues. Germline V gene lookup returns CDR1 SGHTA and CDR2 FQGTGA. V was trimmed by 4 bases and J by 0 bases, leaving 2 bases between them. The CDR3 DNA sequence: TGTGCCAGCAGCTCTAGCACAGATACGCAGTATTTT. As protein: CASSSSTDTQYF.

CDR3 protein: CASSLGDRGSSNYGYTF. The CDR3 DNA is TGTGCCAGCAGCTTAGGGGACAGGGGTTCTTCTAACTATGGCTACACCTTC. The chain joins TRBV7-9 to TRBJ1-2; 10 bases align to TRBD1. Germline V lookup: CDR1 SEHNR, CDR2 FQNEAQ (reference sequence). The CDR3 runs 17 residues. The V and J ends lost 1 base and 0 bases, in that order; junction bases with no gene match: 5.

The chain couples TRBV7-2 to TRBJ2-7; 9 bases map to TRBD1. This CDR3 region has 15 residues. Unmatched junction bases numbered 12, after V lost 5 bases and J lost 7 bases. Germline V gives CDR1 SGHTA, CDR2 FQGNSA. Here the CDR3 DNA reads TGTGCCAGCAGCCATTCCGGGACAGGGAGGAGGGAGCAGTACTTC. It specifies CASSHSGTGRREQYF.

J is TRBJ2-1 and V is TRBV9, with TRBD2 identical over 7 bases. Trimming took 0 bases from V and 8 from J; bases not matched to a gene: 8. From germline, CDR1 is SGDLS and CDR2 YYNGEE. This CDR3 region has 15 residues. DNA of the CDR3: TGTGCCAGCAGCGTAGAACCCAGCGGGATCGATGAGCAGTTCTTC. This codes for CASSVEPSGIDEQFF. The variable domain in full, with the rest retrieved from reference TRBV9 and TRBJ2-1, is DSGVTQTPKHLITATGQRVTLRCSPRSGDLSVYWYQQSLDQGLQFLIQYYNGEERAKGNILERFSAQQFPDLHSELNLSSLELGDSALYFCASSVEPSGIDEQFFGPGTRLTVL.

V and J are TRBV19 and TRBJ1-5; a possible D gene is TRBD1 (6 bases). V lost 2 bases to trimming and J lost 7 bases, with 15 bases between them. This CDR3 has 15 residues. Germline CDR1 LNHDA, CDR2 SQIVND (reference sequence). CDR3 sequence: CASSIREQGGQPQHF. The CDR3 DNA sequence: TGTGCCAGTAGTATAAGGGAACAGGGTGGCCAGCCCCAGCATTTT.

The chain carries TRBV9 and TRBJ2-7; TRBD2 aligns across 13 bases. Germline values: CDR1 SGDLS, CDR2 YYNGEE. The J segment lost 2 bases and the V segment lost 4 bases, leaving 6 bases of the junction unmatched. This CDR3 has 16 residues. CDR3 DNA: TGTGCCAGCAGCCCATGGACTAGCGGGGGAGCCTACGAGCAGTACTTC. It is translated as CASSPWTSGGAYEQYF.